Following are 30 T cell receptor beta chains from one sample sequenced in a study of blood T cell repertoires in COVID-19. The table came from immunoSEQ multiplex PCR; TCRdb's copy has only in-frame clones and leaves some out. The sample shows 200,000 to 250,000 clones, roughly 85% of them seen only once. Specimen: PBMCs or T cells enriched from blood (not recorded which). These receptor sequences come from a woman in her thirties or forties with acute COVID-19.

The chain uses TRBV19 and TRBJ2-5; no reliable D call. There are 17 residues in the CDR3. Looked up from germline, CDR1 is LNHDA and CDR2 is SQIVND (reference sequence). V lost 3 bases and J lost 0, with 17 bases in between. The CDR3 DNA reads TGTGCCAGTAGTATCAAACTACGGCAGATGTACCAAGAGACCCAGTACTTC. Translated, it gives CASSIKLRQMYQETQYF.

Comments on this clone: With a far larger clone one base away, a read error is the likely cause. As DNA, the CDR3 is TGTGCCAGCAGCCCTCGGACAGGGTGGGCCGGGGAGCTGTTTTTT. This codes for CASSPRTGWAGELFF. The chain recombines TRBV25-1 with TRBJ2-2, with 8 nucleotides matching TRBD1. The CDR3 is 15 amino acids. The V segment lost 6 bases and the J segment 6 bases; nucleotides outside the gene matches: 9. Germline V lookup: CDR1 MGHDK, CDR2 SYGVNS.

The rearrangement uses TRBV19 and TRBJ1-2, with D unclear. The germline V gene encodes CDR1 LNHDA and CDR2 SQIVND (reference sequence). Trimming cost V 1 base and J 8 bases, with 14 bases left between them. The CDR3 runs 14 residues. The CDR3, as DNA: TGTGCCAGTAGTATAGGAACCGCCTTGAGCGGCTACACCTTC. Translating gives CASSIGTALSGYTF.

The chain carries TRBV2 and TRBJ1-1, with 9 bases aligning to TRBD1. From germline, CDR1 is SNHLY and CDR2 FYNNEI. V trimming: 5 bases; J trimming: 3 bases; junction bases outside the gene matches: 10. The CDR3 loop spans 16 amino acids. DNA for the CDR3: TGTGCCAGCAGTTTTCGACAGGGGGATTTTTACACTGAAGCTTTCTTT. Protein product: CASSFRQGDFYTEAFF. Together with reference TRBV2 and TRBJ1-1, the CDR3 gives the full variable domain: EPEVTQTPSHQVTQMGQEVILRCVPISNHLYFYWYRQILGQKVEFLVSFYNNEISEKSEIFDDQFSVERPDGSNFTLKIRSTKLEDSAMYFCASSFRQGDFYTEAFFGQGTRLTVV.

The chain recombines TRBV18 with TRBJ2-7; 7 nucleotides align to TRBD1. V shed 3 bases, J shed 8 bases, and the junction held 10 bases outside the gene matches. Germline-derived CDR1 and CDR2 are KGHSH and LQKENI. This CDR3 is built from 14 residues. CDR3: CASSPSRTGAQQYF. CDR3 bases: TGTGCCAGCTCACCCTCCCGGACAGGAGCGCAGCAGTACTTC.

The rearrangement uses TRBV9 and TRBJ1-1, with 8 bases that match TRBD1. CDR3 size: 16 residues. V lost 4 bases, J lost 5 bases, and 13 bases stayed unmatched. Germline lookup yields CDR1 SGDLS and CDR2 YYNGEE. The CDR3, as DNA: TGTGCCAGCAGCTTCGGACAGGGAGTTAGGGAGACTGAAGCTTTCTTT. Amino acids: CASSFGQGVRETEAFF.

The table lists this clone with a few counts. V is TRBV12-3 or TRBV12-4 and J is TRBJ1-2; no clear D. With 7 bases removed from V and 0 bases from J, the gap between germline ends came to 9 bases. The CDR3 contains 13 residues. DNA of the CDR3: TGTGCCAGCACTCTTTCTTCTAACTATGGCTACACCTTC. This gives the protein CASTLSSNYGYTF.

This sequence joins TRBV6-1 and TRBJ2-3, with no clear D. V was clipped by 1 base and J by 2 bases, with 13 bases between them. From germline, CDR1 is MNHNS and CDR2 SASEGT. The CDR3 loop spans 16 amino acids. CDR3 in DNA: TGTGCCAGCAGTGAAGTGTATGGTACTCCCACAGATACGCAGTATTTT. It specifies CASSEVYGTPTDTQYF.

The chain has TRBV14 and TRBJ2-1; 7 positions agree with TRBD1. CDR3 length: 15 amino acids. Germline CDR1 is SGHDN and CDR2 is FVKESK. After removal of 5 bases from V and 4 bases from J, the junction contained 8 bases not matched to a gene. The CDR3 sequence is CASSGPGQLYNEQFF. The CDR3 DNA reads as TGTGCCAGCAGCGGACCGGGACAGCTGTACAATGAGCAGTTCTTC.

This chain uses TRBV2 with TRBJ2-6, with 8 bases identical to TRBD1. CDR3 length: 15 amino acids. The junction had 7 bases not matched to a gene; V was cut back by 6 bases and J by 6 bases. Germline V lookup: CDR1 SNHLY, CDR2 FYNNEI. DNA for the CDR3: TGTGCCAGCAGGGGGGACAGGCTCTCGGCCAACGTCCTGACTTTC. Protein product: CASRGDRLSANVLTF.

V gene TRBV6-1 combines with J gene TRBJ1-4; maybe TRBD1 (5 bases). CDR1 and CDR2 (germline): MNHNS, SASEGT. Trimming left V 1 base short and J 2 bases short, with 5 bases between. The CDR3 is made up of 14 amino acids. As DNA, the CDR3 is TGTGCCAGCAGTGAAGGGGGCACTAATGAAAAACTGTTTTTT. Amino acids: CASSEGGTNEKLFF.

This chain joins TRBV10-1 and TRBJ1-1; D gene ambiguous. The CDR3 contains 13 residues. Germline V gene sequence: CDR1 WNHNN, CDR2 SYGVQD (reference sequence). V gave up 9 bases and J gave up 1 base, with 12 bases separating them. This CDR3 is CASNPPRNTEAFF. The CDR3 nucleotides read TGCGCCAGTAACCCCCCGAGGAACACTGAAGCTTTCTTT.

The chain couples TRBV5-8 to TRBJ1-6; D is uncertain. The CDR3 has 12 residues. Per the germline V gene, CDR1 is SGHTS and CDR2 is YDEGEE. V dropped 0 bases and J dropped 9 bases, with 4 bases sitting between them. As DNA, the CDR3 is TGTGCCAGCAGCTTGGGAGGTTCACCCCTCCACTTT. Residues: CASSLGGSPLHF.

This sequence joins TRBV9 and TRBJ1-2, with unresolved D. The CDR3 totals 12 residues. CDR1 and CDR2 from the germline V gene are SGDLS and YYNGEE. Trimming took 5 bases from V and 5 from J, leaving 10 bases between them. This CDR3 is CASRRDLYGYTF. DNA of the CDR3: TGTGCCAGCAGGAGGGATCTGTATGGCTACACCTTC.

The chain is built from TRBV4-1 and TRBJ2-2; D is unclear. CDR1 and CDR2 from the germline V gene are MGHRA and YSYEKL. This CDR3 has 15 residues. Between the trimmed V and J ends, which lost 1 base and 6 bases, there was a span of 12 bases. In DNA, the CDR3 is TGCGCCAGCAGCCAAGTGAGCGAGCCTCCCGGGGAGCTGTTTTTT. Translated: CASSQVSEPPGELFF.

V usage is TRBV11-2 and J usage is TRBJ2-2; 13 bases are a match to TRBD2. The CDR3 runs 15 residues. Germline CDR1 is SGHAT and CDR2 is FQNNGV. J gave up 5 bases and V 6 bases, and 3 bases lay outside the gene matches. The CDR3 region has the DNA TGTGCCAGCAGGCAGGGACTAGCGGGAACCGGGGAGCTGTTTTTT. As protein: CASRQGLAGTGELFF.

The chain couples TRBV7-9 to TRBJ2-3; the match to TRBD2 covers 9 bases. The CDR3 runs 17 residues. Germline V gene data show CDR1 as SEHNR and CDR2 as FQNEAQ (reference sequence). With V trimmed by 4 bases and J by 2 bases, 10 bases remained unmatched. CDR3 region: CASSSNRGGAATDTQYF. CDR3 bases: TGTGCCAGCAGCTCCAACCGCGGGGGGGCGGCCACAGATACGCAGTATTTT. The variable domain in full, with the rest retrieved from reference TRBV7-9 and TRBJ2-3, is DTGVSQNPRHKITKRGQNVTFRCDPISEHNRLYWYRQTLGQGPEFLTYFQNEAQLEKSRLLSDRFSAERPKGSFSTLEIQRTEQGDSAMYLCASSSNRGGAATDTQYFGPGTRLTVL.

This clone has only one observation. The rearrangement joins TRBV18 to TRBJ1-1; TRBD1 might be the D (5 bases). Trimming took 6 bases from V and 3 from J, leaving 14 bases between them. This CDR3 comprises 14 residues. The germline V gene has CDR1 KGHSH and CDR2 LQKENI. CDR3 residues: CASSPGPGDTEAFF. The CDR3 DNA is TGTGCCAGCTCGCCGGGCCCGGGGGACACTGAAGCTTTCTTT. Full variable domain (missing parts from reference TRBV18 and TRBJ1-1): NAGVMQNPRHLVRRRGQEARLRCSPMKGHSHVYWYRQLPEEGLKFMVYLQKENIIDESGMPKERFSAEFPKEGPSILRIQQVVRGDSAAYFCASSPGPGDTEAFFGQGTRLTVV.

This chain uses TRBV18 with TRBJ2-3, with 11 bases fitting TRBD2. The CDR3 is 17 amino acids. After removal of 2 bases from V and 3 bases from J, the junction contained 7 bases not matched to a gene. Germline values: CDR1 KGHSH, CDR2 LQKENI. The CDR3 loop reads CASSPSLAGGPTDTQYF. DNA of the CDR3: TGTGCCAGCTCACCATCATTAGCGGGGGGGCCAACAGATACGCAGTATTTT. Filled out from reference TRBV18 and TRBJ2-3, the complete variable domain reads NAGVMQNPRHLVRRRGQEARLRCSPMKGHSHVYWYRQLPEEGLKFMVYLQKENIIDESGMPKERFSAEFPKEGPSILRIQQVVRGDSAAYFCASSPSLAGGPTDTQYFGPGTRLTVL.

The rearrangement links TRBV24-1 to TRBJ1-2; D is uncertain. CDR1 is KGHDR, CDR2 SFDVKD, per germline. This CDR3 region has 13 residues. The V end lost 4 bases, the J end lost 7 bases, and 12 bases lay between the germline ends. The CDR3 spells CATSDFRRGGYTF. For the CDR3, the DNA is TGTGCCACCAGTGACTTCAGACGGGGTGGCTACACCTTC.

This clone was seen just once. The chain has TRBV12-3 or TRBV12-4 and TRBJ2-5; D not certain. V was shortened by 3 bases and J by 3 bases, with 2 bases between the two germline ends. CDR3 size: 11 residues. The CDR3: CASSFEETQYF. CDR3 coding DNA: TGTGCCAGCAGTTTCGAAGAGACCCAGTACTTC.

The chain employs TRBV3-1 (or the pseudogene TRBV3-2) and TRBJ1-1, with D perhaps TRBD1 (5 bases). CDR3 length: 13 amino acids. Germline-derived CDR1 and CDR2 are LGHDT and YNNKEL (reference sequence). V lost 6 bases to trimming and J lost 3 bases, with 11 bases between them. The CDR3 region has the DNA TGTGCCAGCAGTTTGCAGGGTTACACTGAAGCTTTCTTT. Amino acid sequence: CASSLQGYTEAFF.

The chain couples TRBV11-2 to TRBJ2-7; 8 positions agree with TRBD1. Germline CDR1 is SGHAT and CDR2 is FQNNGV. Trimming at V came to 7 bases and at J to 4 bases, leaving 9 bases not matched to a gene. This CDR3 spans 14 amino acids. CDR3 in amino acids: CASTHDRGRYEQYV. CDR3 coding DNA: TGTGCCAGCACCCATGACAGGGGAAGGTACGAGCAGTACGTC.

V and J are TRBV28 and TRBJ1-1; D possibly corresponds to TRBD1 (6 bases). This CDR3 spans 17 amino acids. V was clipped by 4 bases and J by 4 bases, with 22 bases between them. Germline V CDR1 and CDR2: MDHEN, SYDVKM. CDR3 amino acids: CASSSRGREGRGTEAFF. CDR3 bases: TGTGCCAGCAGTTCCAGGGGCAGGGAAGGGCGAGGCACTGAAGCTTTCTTT. Looking up the rest from reference TRBV28 and TRBJ1-1 gives the full variable domain: DVKVTQSSRYLVKRTGEKVFLECVQDMDHENMFWYRQDPGLGLRLIYFSYDVKMKEKGDIPEGYSVSREKKERFSLILESASTNQTSMYLCASSSRGREGRGTEAFFGQGTRLTVV.

This clone has a handful of counts. This chain links TRBV9 with TRBJ2-1, with a weak D call TRBD2 (5 bases). This CDR3 is 14 amino acids long. Looked up from germline, CDR1 is SGDLS and CDR2 is YYNGEE. The ends were cut back, 0 bases at V and 4 bases at J, with 8 bases in the middle. The CDR3: CASSVATGYNEQFF. The CDR3 nucleotides are TGTGCCAGCAGCGTAGCAACGGGGTACAATGAGCAGTTCTTC.

The chain links TRBV27 to TRBJ2-7, with D unclear. CDR1 is MNHEY, CDR2 SMNVEV, per germline (reference sequence). Trimming stripped 2 bases from V and 1 base from J, with 6 bases between. CDR3 length equals 13 residues. CDR3 nucleotide sequence: TGTGCCAGCAGTTTAGTGGCTTCCTACGAGCAGTACTTC. Its protein product is CASSLVASYEQYF.

CDR3 residues: CASSQGGRGALSPLHF. The CDR3 bases are TGTGCCAGCAGCCAAGGAGGCAGGGGAGCTTTATCACCCCTCCACTTT. The V gene is TRBV3-1 (or the pseudogene TRBV3-2), the J gene TRBJ1-6; a possible D gene is TRBD1 (6 bases). With 1 base removed from V and 10 bases from J, the gap between germline ends came to 17 bases. This CDR3 comprises 16 residues. Germline V gene data show CDR1 as LGHDT and CDR2 as YNNKEL (reference sequence).

DNA of the CDR3: TGTGCCAGCAGCCAAGCAGGGTCCCAATTCTATGGCTACACCTTC. Its protein is CASSQAGSQFYGYTF. J is TRBJ1-2 and V is TRBV5-4, with a tentative D call TRBD1 (5 bases). CDR1 and CDR2 from the germline V gene are SGHNT and YYREEE (reference sequence). The CDR3 totals 15 residues. Deletions cut 4 bases from V and 4 bases from J, with 17 bases between.

The gene calls are TRBV5-1 and TRBJ2-3, with D perhaps TRBD2 (6 bases). The CDR3 is 14 amino acids. V was shortened by 4 bases and J by 5 bases, with 14 bases between the two germline ends. The V gene's germline CDR1 is SGHRS and CDR2 YFSETQ. CDR3 region: CASSAGGTGDTQYF. The CDR3, as DNA: TGCGCCAGCAGCGCTGGCGGGACCGGAGATACGCAGTATTTT. Looking up the rest from reference TRBV5-1 and TRBJ2-3 gives the full variable domain: KAGVTQTPRYLIKTRGQQVTLSCSPISGHRSVSWYQQTPGQGLQFLFEYFSETQRNKGNFPGRFSGRQFSNSRSEMNVSTLELGDSALYLCASSAGGTGDTQYFGPGTRLTVL.

This sequence joins TRBV5-4 and TRBJ1-2, with 7 bases lining up with TRBD1. J was trimmed by 6 bases and V by 0 bases; bases with no gene match: 2. Germline V gives CDR1 SGHNT, CDR2 YYREEE (reference sequence). CDR3 length equals 13 residues. CDR3: CASSLETGNGYTF. The CDR3 DNA reads TGTGCCAGCAGCTTGGAGACAGGGAATGGCTACACCTTC.